These 28 T cell receptor beta chains were sequenced from one sample in a study of blood T cell repertoires in COVID-19. TCRdb keeps only in-frame clones here, not all; method: immunoSEQ multiplex PCR. In the table there are approximately 200,000 clones, 65% to 90% of which are singletons. Sequencing input: peripheral blood. These receptors came from a human donor in a cohort sampled during active COVID-19.

The chain employs TRBV6-6 and TRBJ2-1, with 7 bases lining up with TRBD1. Germline V lookup: CDR1 MNHNY, CDR2 SVGAGI (reference sequence). The CDR3 is 14 amino acids. V was pared by 6 bases and J by 4 bases, with 6 bases of the junction left unmatched. For the CDR3, the DNA is TGTGCCAGCAGGCCACCGGGACAGTACAATGAGCAGTTCTTC. It translates to CASRPPGQYNEQFF.

The V call is TRBV11-2, the J call TRBJ1-1; tentatively, D is TRBD1 (6 bases). The germline V and J ends were trimmed by 5 bases and 1 base, with 11 bases remaining between them. CDR3 size: 14 residues. Germline CDR1 is SGHAT and CDR2 is FQNNGV. The CDR3 DNA follows: TGTGCCAGCAGCCCCGACAGGCGGAACACTGAAGCTTTCTTT. It translates to CASSPDRRNTEAFF.

The V and J genes are TRBV14 and TRBJ2-3, with D maybe TRBD2 (6 bases). Germline CDR1 reads SGHDN; CDR2 reads FVKESK. CDR3 length: 19 amino acids. Trimming pared 2 bases from V and 0 bases from J, leaving 21 bases between. This CDR3 is CASSQPSGPRGRSTDTQYF. CDR3 nucleotide sequence: TGTGCCAGCAGCCAACCAAGCGGGCCTCGGGGTAGAAGCACAGATACGCAGTATTTT.

The chain employs TRBV6-6 and TRBJ1-1, with 11 positions matching TRBD1. The length of the CDR3 is 15 residues. Germline trimming cut 5 bases from V and 8 bases from J; bases unmatched to any gene: 10. CDR1 and CDR2 from the germline V gene are MNHNY and SVGAGI (reference sequence). The DNA of the CDR3 is TGTGCCAGCAGTCGACCAGGGACAGGGGGAACCGAAGCTTTCTTT. Translating gives CASSRPGTGGTEAFF.

The genes are TRBV7-2 and TRBJ1-1, with 8 bases matching TRBD1. The CDR3 covers 15 residues. V was clipped by 5 bases and J by 5 bases; unmatched bases: 10. Germline CDR1 SGHTA, CDR2 FQGNSA. CDR3 region: CASSTPDRGGTEAFF. CDR3 nucleotide sequence: TGTGCCAGCAGCACCCCCGACAGGGGAGGGACTGAAGCTTTCTTT.

This chain uses TRBV27 with TRBJ1-2; no firm D call. CDR1 and CDR2 from the germline V gene are MNHEY and SMNVEV (reference sequence). The CDR3 runs to 13 residues. With 5 bases removed from V and 8 bases from J, the gap between germline ends came to 15 bases. CDR3 DNA: TGTGCCAGCAGTCAAATGACCGGGTGGGGCTACACCTTC. Amino acids: CASSQMTGWGYTF.

The V and J genes are TRBV30 and TRBJ2-7; D may be TRBD2 (6 bases). Germline V gives CDR1 GTSNPN, CDR2 SVGIG (reference sequence). The CDR3 sequence is 17 residues long. V was pared by 1 base and J by 5 bases, with 24 bases between. The CDR3 loop is CAWSGNPSASEFNEQYF. CDR3 nucleotides: TGTGCCTGGAGTGGAAACCCCTCCGCTAGCGAGTTTAACGAGCAGTACTTC.

The chain combines TRBV10-1 with TRBJ1-6, with D tentatively TRBD1 (6 bases). With 8 bases removed from V and 10 bases from J, the gap between germline ends came to 21 bases. CDR1 is WNHNN and CDR2 is SYGVQD in the germline V gene (reference sequence). This CDR3 has 15 residues. Here the CDR3 reads CASRIQDRSNSPLHF. As DNA, the CDR3 is TGCGCCAGCCGGATTCAGGACAGATCGAACTCACCCCTCCACTTT.

On this clone: The sample has other DNA sequences that encode this CDR3 too. J is TRBJ2-7 and V is TRBV20-1, with D perhaps TRBD1 (5 bases). Germline V gene lookup returns CDR1 DFQATT and CDR2 SNEGSKA (reference sequence). The CDR3 totals 11 residues. The ends were cut back, 6 bases at V and 5 bases at J, with 11 bases in the middle. CDR3 sequence: CSARSGHEQYF. In DNA form, the CDR3 reads TGCAGTGCGCGCTCAGGGCACGAGCAGTACTTC.

This chain joins TRBV6-5 and TRBJ1-4, with a weak D call TRBD1 (5 bases). The CDR3 spans 14 residues. CDR1 and CDR2 (germline): MNHEY, SVGAGI. V was pared by 9 bases and J by 7 bases, with 18 bases between. CDR3 sequence (DNA): TGTGCCAGTCGCTTCACAGGAGGGGTTGAAAAACTGTTTTTT. Its translation: CASRFTGGVEKLFF.

V and J are TRBV28 and TRBJ1-1, with D maybe TRBD1 (6 bases). Germline lookup yields CDR1 MDHEN and CDR2 SYDVKM. The CDR3 runs to 14 residues. Trimming pared 6 bases from V and 6 bases from J, leaving 17 bases between. The CDR3 region is CASRRTGIPAEAFF. As DNA, the CDR3 is TGTGCCAGCAGGCGAACAGGGATTCCAGCTGAAGCTTTCTTT.

The J gene is TRBJ2-7, the V gene TRBV23-1; 8 nucleotides match TRBD1. TRBV23-1 is given ORF status, its function remaining uncertain. The CDR3 runs 16 residues. Trimming cost V 0 bases and J 0 bases; bases outside gene matches: 4. The CDR3 nucleotides read TGCGCCAGCAGTCAATCTGGACAGGGACGCTCCTACGAGCAGTACTTC. The encoded protein is CASSQSGQGRSYEQYF.

As regards this clone: The same CDR3 also results from other DNA sequences found in this sample. V gene TRBV28 combines with J gene TRBJ2-7; 9 nucleotides match TRBD1. The V gene end was trimmed by 6 bases and the J gene end by 4 bases; junction bases not matched to a gene: 1. This CDR3 spans 12 amino acids. Germline-derived CDR1 and CDR2 are MDHEN and SYDVKM. CDR3 loop: CASRTGGYEQYF. The DNA of the CDR3 is TGTGCCAGCAGGACAGGGGGGTACGAGCAGTACTTC.

This clone was found a few times. This sequence joins TRBV4-1 and TRBJ1-2; 9 bases agree with TRBD1. V lost 6 bases, J lost 1 base, and 18 bases stayed unmatched. The CDR3 length is 19 residues. Germline V CDR1 and CDR2: MGHRA, YSYEKL. In DNA form, the CDR3 reads TGCGCCAGCAGTCCGGGGGCCGGGACAGGGTACGTCCTTAACTATGGCTACACCTTC. Its protein product is CASSPGAGTGYVLNYGYTF.

This clone came up once. The chain has TRBV7-2 and TRBJ1-4; D gene uncertain. CDR3 length: 13 amino acids. In germline, CDR1 is SGHTA, CDR2 FQGNSA. Trimming left V 5 bases short and J 6 bases short, with 10 bases between. DNA of the CDR3: TGTGCCAGCAGCCGGAAGGAGGATGAAAAACTGTTTTTT. It codes for CASSRKEDEKLFF.

The CDR3 sequence: CASSYSRTGGTEAFF. The CDR3 bases are TGTGCCAGCAGTTACTCTCGGACAGGGGGCACTGAAGCTTTCTTT. This sequence joins TRBV6-5 and TRBJ1-1; TRBD1 matches at 10 bases. Germline V gene sequence: CDR1 MNHEY, CDR2 SVGAGI. The CDR3 consists of 15 residues. Germline trimming cut 0 bases from V and 4 bases from J; bases unmatched to any gene: 2.

V is TRBV28 and J is TRBJ1-5; D ambiguous. Germline CDR1 reads MDHEN; CDR2 reads SYDVKM. The CDR3 extends over 15 amino acids. V lost 7 bases, J lost 4 bases, and 17 bases lay in between. The chain's CDR3 is CASTTRTFWNQPQHF. For the CDR3, the DNA is TGTGCCAGCACCACCCGGACTTTTTGGAATCAGCCCCAGCATTTT.

J is TRBJ2-5 and V is TRBV18; TRBD1 matches 11 bases. Trimming removed 2 bases from V and 5 bases from J; junction bases left unmatched: 4. From germline, CDR1 is KGHSH and CDR2 LQKENI. The CDR3 has 15 residues. The CDR3 region has the DNA TGTGCCAGCTCACCAATTGGACAGGGGGCGGAGACCCAGTACTTC. Amino acids: CASSPIGQGAETQYF. The full variable domain, completed using reference TRBV18 and TRBJ2-5, is NAGVMQNPRHLVRRRGQEARLRCSPMKGHSHVYWYRQLPEEGLKFMVYLQKENIIDESGMPKERFSAEFPKEGPSILRIQQVVRGDSAAYFCASSPIGQGAETQYFGPGTRLLVL.

The chain carries TRBV6-5 and TRBJ2-1; perhaps TRBD1 as D (6 bases). The length of the CDR3 is 13 residues. The germline gives CDR1 MNHEY, CDR2 SVGAGI. Deletions cut 6 bases from V and 9 bases from J, with 15 bases between. The CDR3 DNA is TGTGCCAGCAGAGACACAGGGAAAGGTGAGCAGTTCTTC. This encodes CASRDTGKGEQFF.

This chain links TRBV15 with TRBJ1-6; 10 bases are a match to TRBD1. Germline assignment: CDR1 LNHNV and CDR2 YYDKDF (reference sequence). The CDR3 contains 15 residues. J gave up 8 bases and V 0 bases, and 1 base lay outside the gene matches. CDR3 nucleotide sequence: TGTGCCACCAGCAGAGATGGGACAGGGGATTCACCCCTCCACTTT. It yields the protein CATSRDGTGDSPLHF.

This clone appeared a single time. V gene TRBV7-2 combines with J gene TRBJ2-2; 14 bases are a match to TRBD2. CDR1 is SGHTA and CDR2 is FQGNSA in the germline V gene. The CDR3 consists of 16 residues. Unmatched junction bases numbered 3, after V lost 4 bases and J lost 5 bases. CDR3 nucleotides: TGTGCCAGCAGCTCAGGACTAGCGGGAGGTACCGGGGAGCTGTTTTTT. Protein product: CASSSGLAGGTGELFF.

This rearrangement joins TRBV7-2 to TRBJ2-7; weak D call: TRBD2 (6 bases). From germline, CDR1 is SGHTA and CDR2 FQGNSA. The CDR3 has 15 amino acids. Trimming left V 2 bases short and J 4 bases short, with 15 bases between. This CDR3 reads CASSLSGGILYEQYF. DNA of the CDR3: TGTGCCAGCAGCTTATCGGGCGGGATATTGTACGAGCAGTACTTC.

A note on this clone: Additional DNA sequences in this sample encode the identical CDR3. The V and J genes are TRBV27 and TRBJ2-7; possibly TRBD2 for D (5 bases). This CDR3 spans 14 amino acids. From germline, CDR1 is MNHEY and CDR2 SMNVEV (reference sequence). The V end lost 3 bases, the J end lost 0 bases, and 9 bases lay between the germline ends. This CDR3 is CASSFSGSSYEQYF. The DNA of the CDR3 is TGTGCCAGCAGTTTCAGCGGAAGCTCCTACGAGCAGTACTTC.

The J gene is TRBJ2-7, the V gene TRBV7-9; 9 bases match TRBD1. The CDR3 has 15 amino acids. Germline trimming cut 5 bases from V and 3 bases from J; bases unmatched to any gene: 8. The germline CDR1 and CDR2 sequences are SEHNR and FQNEAQ (reference sequence). CDR3 residues: CASSLPGQGVYEQYF. CDR3 nucleotides: TGTGCCAGCAGCCTGCCGGGACAGGGTGTCTACGAGCAGTACTTC.

The rearrangement joins TRBV7-9 to TRBJ2-3; the D gene is possibly TRBD2 (5 bases). Deletions cut 2 bases from V and 2 bases from J, with 11 bases between. There are 15 residues in the CDR3. Germline V lookup: CDR1 SEHNR, CDR2 FQNEAQ (reference sequence). CDR3 in DNA: TGTGCCAGCAGCTTATTAGGAGGCCACACAGATACGCAGTATTTT. Translating gives CASSLLGGHTDTQYF.

This clone was observed a few times. This chain connects TRBV4-1 to TRBJ2-7; TRBD2 is a possible D gene (5 bases). With 5 bases removed from V and 0 bases from J, the gap between germline ends came to 14 bases. The CDR3 has 15 amino acids. CDR1 MGHRA and CDR2 YSYEKL come from the germline V gene. The CDR3 region is CASSMAGTSSYEQYF. CDR3 nucleotides: TGCGCCAGCAGCATGGCGGGCACCAGCTCCTACGAGCAGTACTTC.

This chain links TRBV6-5 with TRBJ1-2, with 7 bases that match TRBD1. Germline V gives CDR1 MNHEY, CDR2 SVGAGI. V was pared by 5 bases and J by 7 bases, with 10 bases of the junction left unmatched. CDR3 length equals 14 residues. In nucleotides, the CDR3 is TGTGCCAGCAGTCTACGACAGGGCCCCGGTGGCTACACCTTC. As protein: CASSLRQGPGGYTF.

This sequence joins TRBV6-6 and TRBJ1-1; 7 bases fit TRBD1. Looked up from germline, CDR1 is MNHNY and CDR2 is SVGAGI (reference sequence). The CDR3 consists of 15 residues. V lost 6 bases and J lost 4; bases outside the gene matches: 11. CDR3 DNA: TGTGCCAGCAGCCTTGCGACAGGGAAGGGCACTGAAGCTTTCTTT. Its protein product is CASSLATGKGTEAFF.